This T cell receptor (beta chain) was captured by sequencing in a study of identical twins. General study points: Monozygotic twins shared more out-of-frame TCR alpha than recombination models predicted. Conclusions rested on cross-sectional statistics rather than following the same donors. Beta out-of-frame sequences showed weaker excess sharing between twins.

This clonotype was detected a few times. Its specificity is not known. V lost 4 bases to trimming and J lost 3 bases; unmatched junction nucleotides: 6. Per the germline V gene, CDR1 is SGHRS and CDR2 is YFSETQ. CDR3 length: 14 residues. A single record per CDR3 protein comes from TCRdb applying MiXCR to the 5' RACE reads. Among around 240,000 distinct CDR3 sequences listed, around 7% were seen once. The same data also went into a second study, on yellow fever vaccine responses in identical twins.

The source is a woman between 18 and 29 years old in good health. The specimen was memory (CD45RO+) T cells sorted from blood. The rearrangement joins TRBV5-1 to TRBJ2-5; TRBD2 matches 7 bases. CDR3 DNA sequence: TGCGCCAGCAGCCCGACGGGACTAAAAGAGACCCAGTACTTC. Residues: CASSPTGLKETQYF.